What follows describes a single T cell receptor (beta chain). These data come from a study of cytomegalovirus exposure and HLA in healthy donors. Germline CDR1 and CDR2: SGHVS and FNYEAQ. The CDR3 is 17 residues long. V lost 2 bases and J 1 base, leaving 14 bases between the germline ends. PCR employed 60 Vbeta and 13 Jbeta primers. TCRdb's copy holds only in-frame clones and misses some; the assay was immunoSEQ multiplex PCR. The table has about 130,000 clones, roughly 80% seen once; the top ten hold 1%. The chain couples TRBV7-6 to TRBJ2-2; D is unresolved. Sequencing input: PBMCs. This receptor was identified in a man in his forties or fifties in good health and CMV-seronegative. The CDR3 DNA sequence: TGTGCCAGCAGCTTACGGCCAGGTCCAGGGAACACCGGGGAGCTGTTTTTT. It specifies CASSLRPGPGNTGELFF.